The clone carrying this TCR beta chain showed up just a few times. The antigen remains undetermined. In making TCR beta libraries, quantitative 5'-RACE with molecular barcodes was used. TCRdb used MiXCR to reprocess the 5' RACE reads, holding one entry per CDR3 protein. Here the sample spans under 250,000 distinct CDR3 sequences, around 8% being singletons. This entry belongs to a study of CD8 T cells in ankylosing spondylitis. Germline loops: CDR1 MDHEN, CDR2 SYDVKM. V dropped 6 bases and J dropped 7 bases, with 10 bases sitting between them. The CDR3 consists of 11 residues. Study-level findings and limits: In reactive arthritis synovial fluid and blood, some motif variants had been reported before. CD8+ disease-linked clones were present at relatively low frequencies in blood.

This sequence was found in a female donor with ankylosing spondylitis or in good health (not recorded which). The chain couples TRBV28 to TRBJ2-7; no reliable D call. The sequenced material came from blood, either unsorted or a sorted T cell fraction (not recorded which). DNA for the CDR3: TGTGCCAGCAGCGCGATGGGTGAGCAGTACTTC. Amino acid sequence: CASSAMGEQYF.